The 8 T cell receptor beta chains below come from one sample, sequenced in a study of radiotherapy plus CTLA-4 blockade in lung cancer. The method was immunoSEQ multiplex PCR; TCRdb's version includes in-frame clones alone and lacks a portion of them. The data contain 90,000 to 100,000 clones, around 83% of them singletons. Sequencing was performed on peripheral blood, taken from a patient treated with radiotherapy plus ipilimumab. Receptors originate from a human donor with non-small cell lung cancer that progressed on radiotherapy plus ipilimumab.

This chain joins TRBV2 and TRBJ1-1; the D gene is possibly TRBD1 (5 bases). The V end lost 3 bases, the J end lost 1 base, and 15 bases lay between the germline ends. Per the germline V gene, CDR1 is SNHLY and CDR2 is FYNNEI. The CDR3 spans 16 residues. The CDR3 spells CASSEVSGRGNTEAFF. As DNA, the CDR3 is TGTGCCAGCAGTGAGGTTTCGGGGCGGGGGAACACTGAAGCTTTCTTT.

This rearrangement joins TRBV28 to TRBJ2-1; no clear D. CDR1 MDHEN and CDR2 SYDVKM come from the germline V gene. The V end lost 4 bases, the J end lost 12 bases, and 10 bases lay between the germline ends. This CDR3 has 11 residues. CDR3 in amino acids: CASSSVPGQFF. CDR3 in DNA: TGTGCCAGCAGTTCGGTCCCCGGGCAGTTCTTC.

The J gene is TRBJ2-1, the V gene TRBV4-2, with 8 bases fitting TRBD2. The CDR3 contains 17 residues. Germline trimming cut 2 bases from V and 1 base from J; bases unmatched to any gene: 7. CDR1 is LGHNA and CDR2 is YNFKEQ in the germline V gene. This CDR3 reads CASSQLSGSGSYNEQFF. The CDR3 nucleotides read TGTGCCAGCAGCCAACTGAGCGGGAGTGGATCCTACAATGAGCAGTTCTTC.

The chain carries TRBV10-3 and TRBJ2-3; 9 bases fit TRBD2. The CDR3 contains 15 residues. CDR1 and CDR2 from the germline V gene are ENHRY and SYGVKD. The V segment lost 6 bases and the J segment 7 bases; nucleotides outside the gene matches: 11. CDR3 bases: TGTGCCATCAGCGAGATTAGCGGGAGCATGTATACGCAGTATTTT. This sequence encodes CAISEISGSMYTQYF.

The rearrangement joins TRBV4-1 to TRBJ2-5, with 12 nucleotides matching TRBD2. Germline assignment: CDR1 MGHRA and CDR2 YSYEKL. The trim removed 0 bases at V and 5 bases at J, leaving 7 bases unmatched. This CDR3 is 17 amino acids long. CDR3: CASSQEGLAGGEETQYF. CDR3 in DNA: TGCGCCAGCAGCCAAGAGGGCCTAGCGGGAGGGGAGGAGACCCAGTACTTC.

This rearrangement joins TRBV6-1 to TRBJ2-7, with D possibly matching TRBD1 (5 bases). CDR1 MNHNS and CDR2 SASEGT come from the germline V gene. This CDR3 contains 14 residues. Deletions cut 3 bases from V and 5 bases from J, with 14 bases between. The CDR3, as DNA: TGTGCCAGCAGTGATGGGGCAGGGTCCGACGAGCAGTACTTC. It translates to CASSDGAGSDEQYF.

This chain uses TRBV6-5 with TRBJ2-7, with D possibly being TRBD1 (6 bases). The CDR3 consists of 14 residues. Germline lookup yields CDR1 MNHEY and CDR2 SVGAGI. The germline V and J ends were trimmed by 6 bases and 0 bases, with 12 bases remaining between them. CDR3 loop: CASSQSRGSYEQYV. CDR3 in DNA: TGTGCCAGCAGCCAATCCAGGGGCTCCTACGAGCAGTACGTC.

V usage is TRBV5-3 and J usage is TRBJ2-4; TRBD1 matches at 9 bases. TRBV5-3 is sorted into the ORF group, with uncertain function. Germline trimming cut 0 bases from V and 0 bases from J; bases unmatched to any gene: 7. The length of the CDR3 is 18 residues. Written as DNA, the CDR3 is TGTGCCAGAAGCTTGGCCCTGGGACAGGGAATAGCCAAAAACATTCAGTACTTC. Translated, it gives CARSLALGQGIAKNIQYF.